The 31 T cell receptor beta chains given below trace back to one sample, sequenced in a study of blood T cell repertoires in COVID-19. Data came from immunoSEQ multiplex PCR; TCRdb stores just in-frame clones and leaves some out. The table includes some 250,000 clones, roughly 84% detected once. Material for sequencing was peripheral blood. The receptors here all came from a man in his forties or fifties with active or convalescent COVID-19.

This clone was picked up a small number of times. The gene calls are TRBV9 and TRBJ1-6; weak D call: TRBD1 (6 bases). V was pared by 3 bases and J by 6 bases, with 10 bases between. The CDR3 spans 14 residues. Germline CDR1 SGDLS, CDR2 YYNGEE. CDR3 residues: CASSADSSNSPLHF. As DNA, the CDR3 is TGTGCCAGCAGCGCGGACAGCAGTAATTCACCCCTCCACTTT.

The chain recombines TRBV12-5 with TRBJ1-2; the D is unclear. In germline, CDR1 is LGHNT, CDR2 FRNRAP. Trimming shortened V by 0 bases and J by 6 bases, and 11 bases separated the two germline ends. This CDR3 region has 14 residues. In DNA, the CDR3 is TGTGCTAGTGGTTTGGTACCGGGTCTTAATGGCTACACCTTC. This translates into CASGLVPGLNGYTF. The full variable domain, with the rest looked up from reference TRBV12-5 and TRBJ1-2, is DARVTQTPRHKVTEMGQEVTMRCQPILGHNTVFWYRQTMMQGLELLAYFRNRAPLDDSGMPKDRFSAEMPDATLATLKIQPSEPRDSAVYFCASGLVPGLNGYTFGSGTRLTVV.

This clone was counted a single time. The V and J genes are TRBV7-3 and TRBJ2-1; 8 bases are shared with TRBD2. Germline V CDR1 and CDR2: SGHTA, FQGTGA. The CDR3 runs 15 residues. Trimming took 1 base from V and 9 from J; bases not matched to a gene: 8. For the CDR3, the DNA is TGTGCCAGCAGCTTAAACAGCGGGGGAGGTAGTGAGCAGTTCTTC. Its protein product is CASSLNSGGGSEQFF.

This chain links TRBV5-4 with TRBJ2-5; TRBD1 matches 9 bases. CDR1 and CDR2 (germline): SGHNT, YYREEE (reference sequence). The CDR3 spans 15 residues. The V and J ends lost 4 bases and 3 bases, in that order; junction bases with no gene match: 7. The CDR3 coding sequence is TGTGCCAGCAGCCGTGACACAGGGGGCGAAGAGACCCAGTACTTC. Amino acid sequence: CASSRDTGGEETQYF.

This chain joins TRBV3-1 (or the pseudogene TRBV3-2) and TRBJ2-7; 9 bases align to TRBD2. Losses at the gene ends were 4 bases for V and 2 bases for J; bases not matched to a gene: 3. The CDR3 loop spans 14 amino acids. Germline values: CDR1 LGHDT, CDR2 YNNKEL (reference sequence). CDR3 sequence reads: CASSLGGGAYEQYF. For the CDR3, the DNA is TGTGCCAGCAGCCTGGGCGGGGGGGCCTACGAGCAGTACTTC.

The sample holds a few counts of this clone. J is TRBJ2-3 and V is TRBV9, with 9 bases that match TRBD1. Germline V gene data show CDR1 as SGDLS and CDR2 as YYNGEE. CDR3 length equals 15 residues. V trimming: 3 bases; J trimming: 1 base; junction bases outside the gene matches: 3. This CDR3 reads CASSGGQGRTDTQYF. As DNA, the CDR3 is TGTGCCAGCAGCGGGGGACAGGGACGCACAGATACGCAGTATTTT.

The rearrangement links TRBV9 to TRBJ2-3; D remains ambiguous. The CDR3 sequence is 13 residues long. V was shortened by 7 bases and J by 0 bases, with 9 bases between the two germline ends. Germline CDR1 reads SGDLS; CDR2 reads YYNGEE. CDR3 in amino acids: CASGTASTDTQYF. CDR3 coding DNA: TGTGCCAGCGGTACAGCTAGCACAGATACGCAGTATTTT. The full variable domain, rest sourced from reference TRBV9 and TRBJ2-3, is DSGVTQTPKHLITATGQRVTLRCSPRSGDLSVYWYQQSLDQGLQFLIQYYNGEERAKGNILERFSAQQFPDLHSELNLSSLELGDSALYFCASGTASTDTQYFGPGTRLTVL.

This rearrangement joins TRBV7-2 to TRBJ1-2, with D perhaps TRBD1 (5 bases). The CDR3 covers 14 residues. Germline V CDR1 and CDR2: SGHTA, FQGNSA. The germline V and J ends were trimmed by 1 base and 1 base, with 7 bases remaining between them. CDR3 bases: TGTGCCAGCAGCTTAGAGGGGATTAACTATGGCTACACCTTC. Its protein is CASSLEGINYGYTF.

The chain combines TRBV19 with TRBJ2-3; a weak D match, TRBD2 (6 bases). Germline V gene sequence: CDR1 LNHDA, CDR2 SQIVND (reference sequence). Trimming took 8 bases from V and 1 from J, leaving 22 bases between them. The CDR3 covers 17 residues. For the CDR3, the DNA is TGTGCCAGTCTCGGCCGCCTGGGGGGAAAGGGCACAGATACGCAGTATTTT. This translates into CASLGRLGGKGTDTQYF. The variable domain in full, completed from reference TRBV19 and TRBJ2-3, reads DGGITQSPKYLFRKEGQNVTLSCEQNLNHDAMYWYRQDPGQGLRLIYYSQIVNDFQKGDIAEGYSVSREKKESFPLTVTSAQKNPTAFYLCASLGRLGGKGTDTQYFGPGTRLTVL.

The V call is TRBV27, the J call TRBJ2-7, with D possibly TRBD2 on 7 matching bases. Trimming left V 0 bases short and J 4 bases short, with 13 bases between. Germline V CDR1 and CDR2: MNHEY, SMNVEV (reference sequence). The CDR3 loop spans 15 amino acids. CDR3 amino acids: CASSLSIGGPYEQYF. The CDR3 coding sequence is TGTGCCAGCAGTTTATCGATCGGGGGGCCTTACGAGCAGTACTTC.

The chain couples TRBV19 to TRBJ1-6, with 9 nucleotides matching TRBD1. Per germline, CDR1 LNHDA and CDR2 SQIVND (reference sequence). Trimming removed 4 bases from V and 9 bases from J; junction bases left unmatched: 7. This CDR3 has 15 residues. CDR3 region: CASSTRDREGSPLHF. The CDR3 DNA reads as TGTGCCAGTAGTACCCGGGACAGGGAGGGTTCACCCCTCCACTTT.

The CDR3 loop is CASSEKRTNGETQYF. The CDR3 DNA is TGTGCCAGCAGTGAAAAACGGACAAACGGGGAGACCCAGTACTTC. This chain uses TRBV2 with TRBJ2-5, with TRBD1 as a possible D gene (5 bases). Germline lookup yields CDR1 SNHLY and CDR2 FYNNEI. The CDR3 sequence is 15 residues long. Trimming took off 2 bases at V and 5 bases at J, with 15 bases between the two ends.

This clone showed up just once. The V call is TRBV28, the J call TRBJ1-1, with 9 bases aligning to TRBD1. Per the germline V gene, CDR1 is MDHEN and CDR2 is SYDVKM. V lost 4 bases, J lost 10 bases, and 10 bases stayed unmatched. This CDR3 comprises 14 residues. The CDR3 DNA reads as TGTGCCAGCAGTTCGGGACAGGGTATTTTCGGAGCTTTCTTT. Translating it yields CASSSGQGIFGAFF. Using reference TRBV28 and TRBJ1-1 for the parts outside the CDR3, the full variable domain is DVKVTQSSRYLVKRTGEKVFLECVQDMDHENMFWYRQDPGLGLRLIYFSYDVKMKEKGDIPEGYSVSREKKERFSLILESASTNQTSMYLCASSSGQGIFGAFFGQGTRLTVV.

J is TRBJ2-1 and V is TRBV19; 9 bases align to TRBD2. Germline-derived CDR1 and CDR2 are LNHDA and SQIVND (reference sequence). V dropped 6 bases and J dropped 10; count of bases not matched to a gene: 13. The CDR3 loop spans 15 amino acids. This chain's CDR3 is CASSQPGLALREQFF. The DNA of the CDR3 is TGTGCCAGTAGCCAACCGGGACTAGCCCTTAGGGAGCAGTTCTTC.

The V gene is TRBV7-2, the J gene TRBJ1-1, with 9 bases lining up with TRBD1. CDR1 is SGHTA and CDR2 is FQGNSA in the germline V gene. Trimming at V came to 5 bases and at J to 5 bases, leaving 6 bases not matched to a gene. The CDR3 length is 14 residues. The CDR3 sequence is CASSLTGGRTEAFF. As DNA, the CDR3 is TGTGCCAGCAGCCTTACAGGGGGCCGGACTGAAGCTTTCTTT.

V usage is TRBV2 and J usage is TRBJ1-6; D ambiguous. Per the germline V gene, CDR1 is SNHLY and CDR2 is FYNNEI. Trimming removed 3 bases from V and 9 bases from J, with 18 bases in between. The CDR3 has 16 residues. The DNA for the CDR3 is TGTGCCAGCAGTGAGGAGGGCCCCCTTTTGGGTTCACCCCTCCACTTT. This encodes CASSEEGPLLGSPLHF.

The chain couples TRBV27 to TRBJ1-5; D gene ambiguous. Germline loops: CDR1 MNHEY, CDR2 SMNVEV (reference sequence). The CDR3 sequence is 16 residues long. The V and J ends lost 7 bases and 1 base respectively, with 17 bases between them. CDR3 coding DNA: TGTGCCAGCAAACTCCCACCGGGTCCCAGCAATCAGCCCCAGCATTTT. Translation gives CASKLPPGPSNQPQHF.

With regard to this clone: Different DNA sequences within this sample yield the same CDR3. The DNA for the CDR3 is TGTGCCAGCAGCCGCACGGTGAACACTGAAGCTTTCTTT. This translates into CASSRTVNTEAFF. V usage is TRBV12-3 or TRBV12-4 and J usage is TRBJ1-1; D gene uncertain. Trimming shortened V by 6 bases and J by 0 bases, and 8 bases separated the two germline ends. The CDR3 consists of 13 residues.

The chain uses TRBV9 and TRBJ2-2; TRBD1 matches at 10 bases. CDR3 length: 16 amino acids. CDR1 SGDLS and CDR2 YYNGEE come from the germline V gene. V gave up 0 bases and J gave up 5 bases; unmatched junction bases: 4. The CDR3 region is CASSVGRGQGTGELFF. The CDR3 DNA follows: TGTGCCAGCAGCGTAGGAAGGGGACAGGGGACCGGGGAGCTGTTTTTT. Filled out from reference TRBV9 and TRBJ2-2, the complete variable domain reads DSGVTQTPKHLITATGQRVTLRCSPRSGDLSVYWYQQSLDQGLQFLIQYYNGEERAKGNILERFSAQQFPDLHSELNLSSLELGDSALYFCASSVGRGQGTGELFFGEGSRLTVL.

The chain couples TRBV2 to TRBJ1-6; D gene ambiguous. Trimming took off 7 bases at V and 0 bases at J, with 4 bases between the two ends. Germline lookup yields CDR1 SNHLY and CDR2 FYNNEI. This CDR3 is built from 13 residues. CDR3 coding DNA: TGTGCCAGCACCAACTCCTATAATTCACCCCTCCACTTT. Its translation is CASTNSYNSPLHF.

The gene calls are TRBV6-1 and TRBJ1-5, with no clear D. The CDR3 totals 14 residues. Germline CDR1 MNHNS, CDR2 SASEGT. V was trimmed by 2 bases and J by 7 bases, leaving 12 bases between them. Written as DNA, the CDR3 is TGTGCCAGCAGTGAATCCGGGGAAGGACAGCCCCAGCATTTT. Amino acids: CASSESGEGQPQHF.

V usage is TRBV5-1 and J usage is TRBJ2-5; 8 bases map to TRBD2. The CDR3 is made up of 15 amino acids. The junction had 13 bases not matched to a gene; V was cut back by 7 bases and J by 5 bases. Germline V CDR1 and CDR2: SGHRS, YFSETQ. The CDR3 nucleotides are TGCGCCAGCCGTCCGGGGGGGAGTGATAGCGAGACCCAGTACTTC. This encodes CASRPGGSDSETQYF.

The chain carries TRBV19 and TRBJ1-4; D not certain. CDR3 length: 16 residues. CDR1 and CDR2 (germline): LNHDA, SQIVND (reference sequence). Trimming removed 2 bases from V and 0 bases from J, with 10 bases in between. CDR3 sequence: CASSILMTTTNEKLFF. The CDR3 DNA follows: TGTGCCAGTAGTATACTCATGACAACAACTAATGAAAAACTGTTTTTT.

The genes are TRBV28 and TRBJ1-1; TRBD1 agrees at 9 bases. The CDR3 spans 13 residues. With 6 bases clipped from V and 6 bases from J, the junction kept 5 bases outside the gene matches. CDR1 MDHEN and CDR2 SYDVKM come from the germline V gene. CDR3 nucleotide sequence: TGTGCCAGCAGCCAGCACAGGGGGCCTGAAGCTTTCTTT. Translating it yields CASSQHRGPEAFF.

The V call is TRBV4-1, the J call TRBJ1-5; D call uncertain. Trimming took off 0 bases at V and 5 bases at J, with 11 bases between the two ends. The CDR3 loop spans 15 amino acids. CDR1 is MGHRA and CDR2 is YSYEKL in the germline V gene. The CDR3 loop is CASSQDPRSHQPQHF. CDR3 nucleotides: TGCGCCAGCAGCCAAGATCCCAGATCGCATCAGCCCCAGCATTTT.

This clone occurred once. This sequence joins TRBV7-3 and TRBJ2-1; maybe TRBD2 (6 bases). Germline CDR1 SGHTA, CDR2 FQGTGA. The germline V and J ends were trimmed by 2 bases and 2 bases, with 10 bases remaining between them. The CDR3 extends over 15 amino acids. Written as DNA, the CDR3 is TGTGCCAGCAGCTTAGAGCGGGCTACCTACAATGAGCAGTTCTTC. It specifies CASSLERATYNEQFF.

The J gene is TRBJ1-3, the V gene TRBV10-3; 9 positions match TRBD1. CDR3 length: 16 amino acids. Germline V gene data show CDR1 as ENHRY and CDR2 as SYGVKD. Trimming cost V 4 bases and J 0 bases; bases outside gene matches: 4. CDR3: CAISGQGDSSGNTIYF. The CDR3, as DNA: TGTGCCATCAGTGGACAGGGGGACTCCTCTGGAAACACCATATATTTT.

The chain uses TRBV28 and TRBJ1-5, with 10 bases matching TRBD1. Per germline, CDR1 MDHEN and CDR2 SYDVKM. V gave up 5 bases and J gave up 8 bases; unmatched junction bases: 9. This CDR3 region has 15 residues. The CDR3 here is CASSPGDRGMEPQHF. CDR3 nucleotides: TGTGCCAGCAGTCCCGGGGACAGGGGTATGGAGCCCCAGCATTTT.

The V gene is TRBV3-1 (or the pseudogene TRBV3-2), the J gene TRBJ1-4; D not certain. The germline V gene has CDR1 LGHDT and CDR2 YNNKEL (reference sequence). This CDR3 contains 14 residues. Between the trimmed V and J ends, which lost 3 bases and 8 bases, there was a span of 13 bases. The CDR3 loop reads CASSQHGNNEKLFF. Here the CDR3 DNA reads TGTGCCAGCAGCCAGCACGGTAATAACGAAAAACTGTTTTTT.

The rearrangement links TRBV2 to TRBJ1-2; D gene uncertain. This CDR3 has 14 residues. Trimming left V 2 bases short and J 5 bases short, with 12 bases between. The germline gives CDR1 SNHLY, CDR2 FYNNEI. The CDR3 loop reads CASSERQAIYGYTF. In nucleotides, the CDR3 is TGTGCCAGCAGTGAACGGCAGGCAATATATGGCTACACCTTC.

This chain's CDR3 is CASPHEDRPNTEAFF. In nucleotides, the CDR3 is TGTGCCAGCCCCCACGAGGACAGGCCGAACACTGAAGCTTTCTTT. The chain couples TRBV21-1 to TRBJ1-1; the table's TRBD1 call for D was not verified on the DNA. TRBV21-1 is a pseudogene locus. This CDR3 is 15 amino acids long.